This entry features one T cell receptor beta chain sequence. Its antigen is currently unknown. The data were obtained in a study of cytomegalovirus exposure and HLA in healthy donors. Study details: Out of 150 million to 200 million T cells, an earlier analysis found around 120 million unique TCR beta sequences in total.

Regarding the study as a whole: Some V segments, TRBV6-2 and TRBV6-3 among them, were indistinguishable and were therefore excluded. The study recorded 150 to 200 TCR beta chains that were cytomegalovirus-associated. When analyzed later, a missense DCLRE1C variant was found to be linked to TCR beta V- and J-gene trimming.

V trimming: 4 bases; J trimming: 3 bases; junction bases outside the gene matches: 8. Germline lookup yields CDR1 SGHRS and CDR2 YFSETQ. The CDR3 has 16 amino acids. Researchers ran the PCR with 60 Vbeta and 13 Jbeta primers. The protocol was immunoSEQ multiplex PCR, while the TCRdb copy is restricted to in-frame clones and leaves out a portion. The table has about 140,000 clones, 70% to 85% seen once. The chain combines TRBV5-1 with TRBJ2-2, with 8 bases fitting TRBD2. Sequenced sample: PBMCs. The origin of this receptor is a woman aged 55-75 years in good health and CMV-seropositive. The CDR3 DNA is TGCGCCAGCAGCGGTGTTATAGCGGGATACACCGGGGAGCTGTTTTTT. Protein: CASSGVIAGYTGELFF.